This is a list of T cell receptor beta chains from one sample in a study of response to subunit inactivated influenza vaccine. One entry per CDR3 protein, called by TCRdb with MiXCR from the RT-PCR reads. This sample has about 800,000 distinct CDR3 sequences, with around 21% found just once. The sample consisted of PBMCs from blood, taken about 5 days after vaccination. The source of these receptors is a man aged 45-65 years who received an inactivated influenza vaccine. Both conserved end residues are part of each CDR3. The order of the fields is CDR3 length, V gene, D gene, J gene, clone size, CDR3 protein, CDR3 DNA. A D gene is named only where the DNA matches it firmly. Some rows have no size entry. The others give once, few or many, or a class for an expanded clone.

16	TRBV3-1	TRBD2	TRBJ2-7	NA	CASSLGTSGTIGPQYF	TGTGCCAGCAGCCTTGGGACTAGCGGAACCATTGGTCCCCAGTACTTC
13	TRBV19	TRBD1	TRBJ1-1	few	CATRIQGRTEAFF	TGTGCCACAAGGATACAGGGGAGAACTGAAGCTTTCTTT
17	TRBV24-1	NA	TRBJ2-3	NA	CATSDAGTPRGADTQYF	TGTGCCACCAGTGATGCTGGGACTCCCAGAGGGGCAGATACGCAGTATTTT
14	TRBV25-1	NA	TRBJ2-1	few	CASSDRGIGNEQFF	TGTGCCAGCAGTGACCGGGGGATCGGGAATGAGCAGTTCTTC
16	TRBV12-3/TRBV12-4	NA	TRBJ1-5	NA	CASSKAGAYSNQPQHF	TGTGCCAGCAGTAAGGCAGGAGCTTATAGCAATCAGCCCCAGCATTTT
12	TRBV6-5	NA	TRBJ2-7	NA	CASSYVQGEQYF	TGTGCCAGCAGTTACGTGCAGGGCGAGCAGTACTTC
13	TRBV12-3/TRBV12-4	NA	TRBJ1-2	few	CASPRAGEGGYTF	TGTGCCAGCCCTCGGGCAGGGGAGGGCGGCTACACCTTC
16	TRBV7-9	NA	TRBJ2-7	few	CASSPRAGFGTYEQYF	TGTGCCAGCAGCCCCCGTGCGGGTTTCGGGACCTACGAGCAGTACTTC
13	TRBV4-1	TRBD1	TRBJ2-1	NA	CASSQETGDEQFF	TGCGCCAGCAGCCAAGAAACAGGGGATGAGCAGTTCTTC
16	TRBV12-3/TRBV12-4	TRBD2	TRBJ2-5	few	CASSRTSGRVQETQYF	TGTGCCAGCAGCAGAACTAGCGGGAGGGTCCAAGAGACCCAGTACTTC
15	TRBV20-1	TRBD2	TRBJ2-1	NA	CSARAGTSISREQFF	TGCAGTGCTAGGGCCGGGACTAGCATTTCTCGGGAGCAGTTCTTC
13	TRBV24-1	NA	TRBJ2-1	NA	CATSDWGEYEQFF	TGTGCCACCAGTGATTGGGGGGAGTATGAGCAGTTCTTC
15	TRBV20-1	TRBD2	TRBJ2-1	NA	CSAATSGRARNEQFF	TGCAGTGCTGCGACTAGCGGGAGGGCCCGTAATGAGCAGTTCTTC
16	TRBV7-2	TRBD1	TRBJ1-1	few	CASSLGLVRGRIEAFF	TGTGCCAGCAGCTTAGGCTTGGTCAGGGGGCGGATTGAAGCTTTCTTT
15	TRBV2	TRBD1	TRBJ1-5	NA	CASTIQGVSNQPQHF	TGTGCCAGCACCATACAGGGGGTTAGCAATCAGCCCCAGCATTTT
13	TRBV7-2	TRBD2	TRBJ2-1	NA	CASSQGGLAAQFF	TGTGCCAGCAGCCAAGGCGGTCTAGCGGCACAGTTCTTC
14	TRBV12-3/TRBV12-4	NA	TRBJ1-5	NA	CASTLHSNNQPQHF	TGTGCCAGCACCCTTCACAGCAACAATCAGCCCCAGCATTTT
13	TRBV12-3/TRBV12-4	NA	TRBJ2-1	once	CASRGLQYNEQFF	TGTGCCAGCAGGGGGTTACAATACAATGAGCAGTTCTTC
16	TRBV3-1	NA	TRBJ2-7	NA	CASSQDLGSPHYEQYF	TGTGCCAGCAGCCAAGATCTGGGTAGCCCTCACTACGAGCAGTACTTC
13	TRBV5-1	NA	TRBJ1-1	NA	CASRPPEDTEAFF	TGCGCCAGCAGGCCCCCCGAGGACACTGAAGCTTTCTTT
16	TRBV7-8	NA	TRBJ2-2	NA	CASSLVSGTNTGELFF	TGTGCCAGCAGCTTAGTTAGCGGCACGAACACCGGGGAGCTGTTTTTT
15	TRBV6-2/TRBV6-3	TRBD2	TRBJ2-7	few	CASSLGGGRPGEQYF	TGTGCCAGCAGCCTAGGCGGGGGGCGCCCCGGCGAGCAGTACTTC
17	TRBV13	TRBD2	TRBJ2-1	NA	CASSAQPGLAGKNEQFF	TGTGCCAGCAGCGCCCAACCGGGTCTAGCGGGAAAGAATGAGCAGTTCTTC
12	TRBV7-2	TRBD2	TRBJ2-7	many	CASSLSSGEQYF	TGTGCCAGCAGCCTCTCTAGCGGCGAGCAGTACTTC
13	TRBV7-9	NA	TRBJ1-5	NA	CASSIQGGQPQHF	TGTGCCAGCAGCATACAGGGTGGACAGCCCCAGCATTTT
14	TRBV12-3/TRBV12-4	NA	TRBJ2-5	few	CASSFKGQRETQYF	TGTGCCAGCAGTTTCAAGGGACAACGGGAGACCCAGTACTTC
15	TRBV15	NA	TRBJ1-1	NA	CATSRDGSMNTEAFF	TGTGCCACCAGCAGGGACGGAAGTATGAACACTGAAGCTTTCTTT
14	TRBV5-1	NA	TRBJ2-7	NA	CASQGTPGSYEQYF	TGCGCCAGTCAAGGGACCCCAGGATCCTACGAGCAGTACTTC
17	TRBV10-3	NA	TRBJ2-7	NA	CAISESLDRPSSYEQYF	TGTGCCATCAGTGAGAGTCTAGACCGCCCTAGCTCCTACGAGCAGTACTTC
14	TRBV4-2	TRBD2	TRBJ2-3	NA	CASSQGAGRDTQYF	TGTGCCAGCAGCCAAGGGGCCGGGAGGGATACGCAGTATTTT
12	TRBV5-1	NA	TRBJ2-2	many	CASSTDTGELFF	TGCGCCAGCAGCACGGACACCGGGGAGCTGTTTTTT
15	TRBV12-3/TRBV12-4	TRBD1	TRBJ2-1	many	CASSLEGGRKDEQFF	TGTGCCAGCAGTTTAGAAGGGGGCCGGAAGGATGAGCAGTTCTTC
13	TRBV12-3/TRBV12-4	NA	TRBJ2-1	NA	CASNLGPTAEQFF	TGTGCCAGCAACCTAGGTCCGACCGCCGAGCAGTTCTTC
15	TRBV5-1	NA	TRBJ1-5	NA	CASSLDGQFNQPQHF	TGCGCCAGCAGCTTGGACGGACAGTTCAATCAGCCCCAGCATTTT
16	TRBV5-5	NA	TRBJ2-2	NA	CASSLGPALNTGELFF	TGTGCCAGCAGCTTGGGTCCTGCCCTGAACACCGGGGAGCTGTTTTTT
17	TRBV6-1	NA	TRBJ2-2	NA	CASSEALLALNTGELFF	TGTGCCAGCAGTGAAGCGCTTCTGGCTCTTAACACCGGGGAGCTGTTTTTT
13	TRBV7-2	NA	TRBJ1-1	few	CASSLGMGGEAFF	TGTGCCAGCAGCTTAGGTATGGGGGGGGAAGCTTTCTTT
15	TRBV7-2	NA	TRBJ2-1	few	CASSFIRGPYNEQFF	TGTGCCAGCAGCTTTATCAGGGGCCCCTACAATGAGCAGTTCTTC
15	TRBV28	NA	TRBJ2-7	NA	CASSPTPSGTYEQYF	TGTGCCAGCAGTCCTACCCCATCAGGGACCTACGAGCAGTACTTC
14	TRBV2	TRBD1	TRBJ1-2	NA	CARSGQELNYGYTF	TGTGCCAGGAGTGGACAGGAACTTAACTATGGCTACACCTTC
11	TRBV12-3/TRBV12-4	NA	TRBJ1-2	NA	CASSLLKGYTF	TGTGCCAGCAGTTTACTGAAGGGCTACACCTTC
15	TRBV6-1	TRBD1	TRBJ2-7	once	CASRAGTESSYEQYF	TGTGCCAGCAGGGCCGGGACAGAGAGCTCCTACGAGCAGTACTTC
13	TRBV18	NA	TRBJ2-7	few	CASSPQQQYEQYF	TGTGCCAGCTCACCACAGCAGCAATACGAGCAGTACTTC
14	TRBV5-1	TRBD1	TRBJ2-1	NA	CASSPDRQGNEQFF	TGCGCCAGCAGCCCGGACAGGCAAGGGAATGAGCAGTTCTTC
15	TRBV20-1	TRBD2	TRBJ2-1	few	CSADGVRGGVDEQFF	TGCAGTGCTGACGGGGTGCGGGGGGGCGTTGATGAGCAGTTCTTC
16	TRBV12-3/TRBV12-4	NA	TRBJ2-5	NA	CASRTGGTQEQETQYF	TGTGCCAGCAGGACTGGGGGGACTCAAGAGCAAGAGACCCAGTACTTC
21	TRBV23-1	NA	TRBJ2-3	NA	CASSQTRNRGGKAGRTDTQYF	TGCGCCAGCAGTCAAACCCGGAACAGGGGAGGTAAAGCGGGACGCACAGATACGCAGTATTTT
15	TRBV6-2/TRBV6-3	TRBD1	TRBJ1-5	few	CASSRQGVSNQPQHF	TGTGCCAGCAGCAGACAGGGGGTGAGCAATCAGCCCCAGCATTTT
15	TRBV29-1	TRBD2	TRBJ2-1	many	CSVSPGAGENNEQFF	TGCAGCGTTTCCCCGGGAGCGGGGGAGAACAATGAGCAGTTCTTC
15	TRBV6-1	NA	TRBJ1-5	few	CASSTRDGSNQPQHF	TGTGCCAGCAGTACCCGGGACGGGAGCAATCAGCCCCAGCATTTT
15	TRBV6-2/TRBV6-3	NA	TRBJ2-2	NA	CASGGIYGVTGELFF	TGTGCCAGCGGGGGGATCTACGGGGTTACCGGGGAGCTGTTTTTT
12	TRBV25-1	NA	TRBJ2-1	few	CASSEYINEQFF	TGTGCCAGCAGTGAATATATTAATGAGCAGTTCTTC
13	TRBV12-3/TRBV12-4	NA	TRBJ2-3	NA	CASSSVFEDTQYF	TGTGCCAGCAGTTCCGTATTTGAAGATACGCAGTATTTT
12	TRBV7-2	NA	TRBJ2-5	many	CASSLRQETQYF	TGTGCCAGCAGCTTACGCCAAGAGACCCAGTACTTC
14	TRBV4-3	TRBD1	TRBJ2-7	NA	CASSKDRGLFEQYF	TGCGCCAGCAGCAAGGACAGGGGGCTTTTCGAGCAGTACTTC
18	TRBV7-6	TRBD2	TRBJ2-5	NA	CASSFTLYLAGAQETQYF	TGTGCCAGCAGCTTCACTCTATACCTAGCGGGAGCGCAAGAGACCCAGTACTTC
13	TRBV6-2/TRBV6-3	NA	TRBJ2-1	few	CASSYLKDNEQFF	TGTGCCAGCAGTTACTTGAAGGACAATGAGCAGTTCTTC
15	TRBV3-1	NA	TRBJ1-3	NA	CASSWPGDGVNTIYF	TGTGCCAGCAGCTGGCCTGGAGACGGGGTAAACACCATATATTTT
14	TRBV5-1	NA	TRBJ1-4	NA	CASRDRRTNEKLFF	TGCGCCAGCAGAGACAGGAGAACTAATGAAAAACTGTTTTTT
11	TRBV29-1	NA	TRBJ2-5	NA	CSVEELETQYF	TGCAGCGTTGAAGAACTGGAGACCCAGTACTTC